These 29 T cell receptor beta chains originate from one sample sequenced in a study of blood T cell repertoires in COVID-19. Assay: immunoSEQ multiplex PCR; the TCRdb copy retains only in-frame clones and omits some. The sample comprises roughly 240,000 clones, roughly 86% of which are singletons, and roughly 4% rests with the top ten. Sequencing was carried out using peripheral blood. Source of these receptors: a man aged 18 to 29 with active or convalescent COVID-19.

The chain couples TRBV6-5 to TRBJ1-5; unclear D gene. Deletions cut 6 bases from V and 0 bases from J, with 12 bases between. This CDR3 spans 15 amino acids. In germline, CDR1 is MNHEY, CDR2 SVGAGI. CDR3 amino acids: CASSLDYNSNQPQHF. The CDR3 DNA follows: TGTGCCAGCAGCCTCGATTACAATAGCAATCAGCCCCAGCATTTT.

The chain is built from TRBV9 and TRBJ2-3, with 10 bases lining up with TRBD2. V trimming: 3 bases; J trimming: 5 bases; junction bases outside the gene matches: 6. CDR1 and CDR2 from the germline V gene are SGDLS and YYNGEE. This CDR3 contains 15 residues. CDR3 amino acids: CASSALAGELDTQYF. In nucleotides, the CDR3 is TGTGCCAGCAGCGCCCTAGCGGGGGAACTAGATACGCAGTATTTT. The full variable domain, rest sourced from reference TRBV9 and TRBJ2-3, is DSGVTQTPKHLITATGQRVTLRCSPRSGDLSVYWYQQSLDQGLQFLIQYYNGEERAKGNILERFSAQQFPDLHSELNLSSLELGDSALYFCASSALAGELDTQYFGPGTRLTVL.

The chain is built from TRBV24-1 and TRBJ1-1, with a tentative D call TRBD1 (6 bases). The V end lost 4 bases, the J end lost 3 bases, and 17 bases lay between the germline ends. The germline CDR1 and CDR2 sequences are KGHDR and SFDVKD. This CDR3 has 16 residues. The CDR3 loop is CATSDLLGATYTEAFF. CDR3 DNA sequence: TGTGCCACCAGTGACCTCCTGGGGGCGACATACACTGAAGCTTTCTTT.

CDR3 coding DNA: TGTGCCAGCAGTTCGGAGGGTCTAGAGCAGTTCTTC. Its translation: CASSSEGLEQFF. The chain employs TRBV2 and TRBJ2-1, with D possibly TRBD2 on 6 matching bases. This CDR3 has 12 residues. V was trimmed by 5 bases and J by 10 bases, leaving 12 bases between them. CDR1 and CDR2 (germline): SNHLY, FYNNEI.

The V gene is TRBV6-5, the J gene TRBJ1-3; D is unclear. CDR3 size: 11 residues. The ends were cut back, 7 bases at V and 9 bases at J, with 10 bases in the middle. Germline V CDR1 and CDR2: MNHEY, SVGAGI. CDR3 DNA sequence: TGTGCCAGCACCGGTGTCGGCACCATATATTTT. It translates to CASTGVGTIYF.

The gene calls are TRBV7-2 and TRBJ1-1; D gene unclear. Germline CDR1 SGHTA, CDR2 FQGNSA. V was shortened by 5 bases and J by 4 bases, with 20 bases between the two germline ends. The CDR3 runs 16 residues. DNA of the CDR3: TGTGCCAGCAGCCCAAGTGTAGGAGAGGGTGTCACTGAAGCTTTCTTT. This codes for CASSPSVGEGVTEAFF.

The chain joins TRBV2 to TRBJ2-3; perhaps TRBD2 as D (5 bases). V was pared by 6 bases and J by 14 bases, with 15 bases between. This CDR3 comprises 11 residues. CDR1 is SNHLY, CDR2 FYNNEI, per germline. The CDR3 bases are TGTGCCAGCAGCAGACCAGTGGCGGGGTATTTT. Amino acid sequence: CASSRPVAGYF.

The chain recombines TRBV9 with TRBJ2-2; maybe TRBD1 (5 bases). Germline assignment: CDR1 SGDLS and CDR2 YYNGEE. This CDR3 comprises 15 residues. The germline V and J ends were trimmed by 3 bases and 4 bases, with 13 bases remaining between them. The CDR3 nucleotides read TGTGCCAGCAGCGCCCCGACCCAGGGCACCGGGGAGCTGTTTTTT. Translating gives CASSAPTQGTGELFF.

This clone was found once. CDR3 nucleotides: TGCAGCGTTGCCCGTTACCCCTCCTTAGCGGGGCCCACAGATACGCAGTATTTT. Translation gives CSVARYPSLAGPTDTQYF. The V gene is TRBV29-1, the J gene TRBJ2-3, with TRBD2 matching over 8 bases. Per germline, CDR1 SQVTM and CDR2 ANQGSEA. The V gene end was trimmed by 4 bases and the J gene end by 2 bases; junction bases not matched to a gene: 17. The CDR3 loop spans 18 amino acids.

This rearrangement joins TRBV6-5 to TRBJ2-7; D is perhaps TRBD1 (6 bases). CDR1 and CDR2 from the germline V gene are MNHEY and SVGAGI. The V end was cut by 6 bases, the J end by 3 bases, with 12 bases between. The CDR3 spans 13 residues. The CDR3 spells CASSTGLDYEQYF. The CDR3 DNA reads TGTGCCAGCAGCACAGGGTTAGACTACGAGCAGTACTTC.

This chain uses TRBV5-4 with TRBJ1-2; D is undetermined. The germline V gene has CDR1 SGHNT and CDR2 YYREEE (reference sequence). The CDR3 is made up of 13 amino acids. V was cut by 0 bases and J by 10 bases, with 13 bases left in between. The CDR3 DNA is TGTGCCAGCAGCTTGGGACCGAGAGGCGACTACACCTTC. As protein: CASSLGPRGDYTF.

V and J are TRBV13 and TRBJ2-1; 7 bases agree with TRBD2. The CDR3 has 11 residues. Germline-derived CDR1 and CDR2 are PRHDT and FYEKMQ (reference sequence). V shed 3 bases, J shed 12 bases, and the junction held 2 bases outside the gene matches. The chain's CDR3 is CASSFRGGQFF. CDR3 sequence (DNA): TGTGCCAGCAGCTTCCGCGGGGGGCAGTTCTTC.

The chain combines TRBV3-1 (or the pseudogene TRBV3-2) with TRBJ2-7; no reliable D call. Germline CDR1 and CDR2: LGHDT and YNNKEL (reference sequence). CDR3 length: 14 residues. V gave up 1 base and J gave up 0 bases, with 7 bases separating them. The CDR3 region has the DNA TGTGCCAGCAGCCAAGTGGCAGGCTCCTACGAGCAGTACTTC. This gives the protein CASSQVAGSYEQYF.

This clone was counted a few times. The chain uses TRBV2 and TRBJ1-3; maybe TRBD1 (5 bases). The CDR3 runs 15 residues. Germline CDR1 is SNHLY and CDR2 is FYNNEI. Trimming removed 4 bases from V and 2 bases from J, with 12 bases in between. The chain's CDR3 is CASSVDRGTGNTIYF. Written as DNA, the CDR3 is TGTGCCAGCAGTGTTGACAGAGGCACTGGAAACACCATATATTTT.

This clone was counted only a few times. The CDR3 DNA reads TGCGCCAGCAGCTTGGTAGGGACAGATAATGAAAAACTGTTTTTT. Protein sequence: CASSLVGTDNEKLFF. V is TRBV5-1 and J is TRBJ1-4; 7 bases map to TRBD1. This CDR3 is built from 15 residues. Germline CDR1 is SGHRS and CDR2 is YFSETQ. The trim removed 0 bases at V and 4 bases at J, leaving 3 bases unmatched.

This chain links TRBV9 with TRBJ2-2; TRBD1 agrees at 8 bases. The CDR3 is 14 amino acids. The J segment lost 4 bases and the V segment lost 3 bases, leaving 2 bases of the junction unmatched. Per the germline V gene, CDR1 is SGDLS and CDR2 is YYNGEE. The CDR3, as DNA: TGTGCCAGCAGCGGACAGGGGATCACCGGGGAGCTGTTTTTT. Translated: CASSGQGITGELFF.

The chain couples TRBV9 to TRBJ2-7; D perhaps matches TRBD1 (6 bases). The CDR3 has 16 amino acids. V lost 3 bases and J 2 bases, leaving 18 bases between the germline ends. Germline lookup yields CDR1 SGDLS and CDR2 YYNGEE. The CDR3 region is CASSAGQSTWTYEQYF. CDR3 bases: TGTGCCAGCAGCGCCGGACAGTCTACCTGGACCTACGAGCAGTACTTC. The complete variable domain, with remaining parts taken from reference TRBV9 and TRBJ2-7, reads DSGVTQTPKHLITATGQRVTLRCSPRSGDLSVYWYQQSLDQGLQFLIQYYNGEERAKGNILERFSAQQFPDLHSELNLSSLELGDSALYFCASSAGQSTWTYEQYFGPGTRLTVT.

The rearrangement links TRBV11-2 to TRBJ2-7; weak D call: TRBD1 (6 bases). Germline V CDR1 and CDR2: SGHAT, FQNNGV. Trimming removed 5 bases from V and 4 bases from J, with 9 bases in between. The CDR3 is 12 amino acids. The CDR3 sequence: CASSATGYEQYF. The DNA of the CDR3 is TGTGCCAGCAGCGCCACAGGGTACGAGCAGTACTTC.

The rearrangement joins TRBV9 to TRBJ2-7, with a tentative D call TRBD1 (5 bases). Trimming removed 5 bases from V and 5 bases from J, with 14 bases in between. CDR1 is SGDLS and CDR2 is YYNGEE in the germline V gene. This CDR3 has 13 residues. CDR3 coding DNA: TGTGCCAGCAGTGGAAGGGGCATGAACGAGCAGTACTTC. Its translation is CASSGRGMNEQYF.

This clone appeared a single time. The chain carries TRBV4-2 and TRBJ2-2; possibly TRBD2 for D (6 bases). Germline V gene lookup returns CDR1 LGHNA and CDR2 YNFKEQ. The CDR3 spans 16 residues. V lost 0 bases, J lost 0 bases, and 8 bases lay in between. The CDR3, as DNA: TGTGCCAGCAGCCAAGATCAGCGGGCGAACACCGGGGAGCTGTTTTTT. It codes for CASSQDQRANTGELFF.

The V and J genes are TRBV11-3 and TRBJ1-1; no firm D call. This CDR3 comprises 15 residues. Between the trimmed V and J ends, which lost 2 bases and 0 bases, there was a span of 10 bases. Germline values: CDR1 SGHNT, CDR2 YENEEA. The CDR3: CASSLYAPVNTEAFF. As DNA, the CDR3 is TGTGCCAGCAGCTTATACGCCCCGGTGAACACTGAAGCTTTCTTT.

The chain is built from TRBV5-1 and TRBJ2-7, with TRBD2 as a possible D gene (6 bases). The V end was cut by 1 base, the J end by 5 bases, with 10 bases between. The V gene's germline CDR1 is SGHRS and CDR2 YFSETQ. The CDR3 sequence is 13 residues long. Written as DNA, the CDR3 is TGCGCCAGCAGCTTGTTCGGGGGAAACGAGCAGTACTTC. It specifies CASSLFGGNEQYF. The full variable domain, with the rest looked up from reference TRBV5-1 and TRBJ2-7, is KAGVTQTPRYLIKTRGQQVTLSCSPISGHRSVSWYQQTPGQGLQFLFEYFSETQRNKGNFPGRFSGRQFSNSRSEMNVSTLELGDSALYLCASSLFGGNEQYFGPGTRLTVT.

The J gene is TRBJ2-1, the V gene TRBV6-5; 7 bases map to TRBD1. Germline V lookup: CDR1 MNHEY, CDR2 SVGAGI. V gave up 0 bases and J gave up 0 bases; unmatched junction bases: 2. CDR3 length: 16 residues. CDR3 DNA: TGTGCCAGCAGTTACTCGGGACAGTTCTCCTACAATGAGCAGTTCTTC. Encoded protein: CASSYSGQFSYNEQFF.

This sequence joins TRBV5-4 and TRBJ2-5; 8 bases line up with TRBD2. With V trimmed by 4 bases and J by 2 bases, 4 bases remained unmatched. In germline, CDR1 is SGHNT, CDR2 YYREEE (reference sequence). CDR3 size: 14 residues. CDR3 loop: CASSELAEQETQYF. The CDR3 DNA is TGTGCCAGCAGCGAACTAGCGGAGCAAGAGACCCAGTACTTC.

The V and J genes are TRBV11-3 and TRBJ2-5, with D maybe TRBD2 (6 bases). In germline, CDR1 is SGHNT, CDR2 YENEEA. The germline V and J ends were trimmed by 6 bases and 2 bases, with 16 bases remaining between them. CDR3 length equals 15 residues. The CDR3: CASRKGLASQETQYF. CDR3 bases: TGTGCCAGCAGGAAGGGGCTAGCGAGTCAAGAGACCCAGTACTTC.

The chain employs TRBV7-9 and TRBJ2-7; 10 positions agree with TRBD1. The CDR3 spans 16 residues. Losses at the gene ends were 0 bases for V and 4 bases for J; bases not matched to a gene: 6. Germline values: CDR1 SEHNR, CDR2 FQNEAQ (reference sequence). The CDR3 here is CASSLARRGQGYEQYF. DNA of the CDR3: TGTGCCAGCAGCTTAGCGAGGAGGGGACAGGGGTACGAGCAGTACTTC.

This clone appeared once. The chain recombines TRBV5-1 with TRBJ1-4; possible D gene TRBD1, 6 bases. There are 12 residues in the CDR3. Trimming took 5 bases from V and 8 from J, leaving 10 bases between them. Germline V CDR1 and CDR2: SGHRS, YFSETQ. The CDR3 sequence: CASSPGEEKLFF. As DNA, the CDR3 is TGCGCCAGCAGTCCAGGGGAGGAAAAACTGTTTTTT. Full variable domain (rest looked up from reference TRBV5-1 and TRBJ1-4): KAGVTQTPRYLIKTRGQQVTLSCSPISGHRSVSWYQQTPGQGLQFLFEYFSETQRNKGNFPGRFSGRQFSNSRSEMNVSTLELGDSALYLCASSPGEEKLFFGSGTQLSVL.

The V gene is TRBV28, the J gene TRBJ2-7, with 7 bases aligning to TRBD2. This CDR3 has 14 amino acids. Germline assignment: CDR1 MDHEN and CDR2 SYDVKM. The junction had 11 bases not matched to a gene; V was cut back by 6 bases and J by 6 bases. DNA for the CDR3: TGTGCCAGCAGGGGTCCGGGACTATCCCTCGAGCAGTACTTC. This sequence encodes CASRGPGLSLEQYF.

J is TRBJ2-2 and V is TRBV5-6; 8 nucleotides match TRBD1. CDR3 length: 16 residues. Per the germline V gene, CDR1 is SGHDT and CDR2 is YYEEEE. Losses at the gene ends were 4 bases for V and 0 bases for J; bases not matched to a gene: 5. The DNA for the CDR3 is TGTGCCAGCAGCCCGATACAGGGGGCGAACACCGGGGAGCTGTTTTTT. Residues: CASSPIQGANTGELFF.